A selection of T cell receptor beta chains follows, all from one sample in a study of blood T cells in healthy people across ages. Each CDR3 protein gets one entry after TCRdb re-called the 5' RACE reads with MiXCR. The sample has over a million distinct CDR3 sequences, around 39% seen once; the top ten hold 7% to 9.5%. Sample: blood. The receptors shown here come from a woman aged 18-30 years in good health. The CDR3 runs from the conserved cysteine through the conserved F or W. The order of the fields is D gene, V gene, J gene, clone size, CDR3 DNA, CDR3 protein. The D gene is left open where the match is weak. Where a row states a size, it is once, few, many or the class of an expanded clone; other rows omit it.

d_gene: NA; v_gene: TRBV7-3; j_gene: TRBJ2-1; abundance: few; CDR3nt: TGTGCCAGCAGCTTGGGCTCCATCACCTACAATGAGCAGTTCTTC; CDR3aa: CASSLGSITYNEQFF
d_gene: NA; v_gene: TRBV5-1; j_gene: TRBJ1-1; abundance: few; CDR3nt: TGCGCCAGCAGCTTGTCGCTCGAGGGGACTGAAGCTTTCTTT; CDR3aa: CASSLSLEGTEAFF
d_gene: TRBD2; v_gene: TRBV4-1; j_gene: TRBJ2-7; abundance: few; CDR3nt: TGCGCCAGCAGCCAGGACGAACGGGGGGAGATCTACGAGCAGTACTTC; CDR3aa: CASSQDERGEIYEQYF
d_gene: NA; v_gene: TRBV3-1; j_gene: TRBJ2-1; abundance: few; CDR3nt: TGTGCCAGCAGCCAAAATTTGATTAGCGCGAATGAGCAGTTCTTC; CDR3aa: CASSQNLISANEQFF
d_gene: NA; v_gene: TRBV4-2; j_gene: TRBJ1-1; abundance: NA; CDR3nt: TGTGCCAGCAGCCAGAGCAAAGGGGCGAACACTGAAGCTTTCTTT; CDR3aa: CASSQSKGANTEAFF
d_gene: TRBD2; v_gene: TRBV12-3/TRBV12-4; j_gene: TRBJ2-7; abundance: NA; CDR3nt: TGTGCCAGCAGTTTGGGGACTAGCCTCGAGCAGTACTTC; CDR3aa: CASSLGTSLEQYF
d_gene: NA; v_gene: TRBV10-1; j_gene: TRBJ2-3; abundance: NA; CDR3nt: TGCGCCAGCAGGGAGTCGCCAGATACGCAGTATTTT; CDR3aa: CASRESPDTQYF
d_gene: TRBD2; v_gene: TRBV7-9; j_gene: TRBJ2-1; abundance: NA; CDR3nt: TGTGCCAGCAGCTACCAAAGCGGGGGAGAATACAATGAGCAGTTCTTC; CDR3aa: CASSYQSGGEYNEQFF
d_gene: TRBD2; v_gene: TRBV6-5; j_gene: TRBJ2-7; abundance: NA; CDR3nt: TGTGCCAGCAGTTACCTAGGTTTGCGGGAGCTCAGTCACGAGCAGTACTTC; CDR3aa: CASSYLGLRELSHEQYF
d_gene: TRBD2; v_gene: TRBV7-3; j_gene: TRBJ2-3; abundance: NA; CDR3nt: TGTGCCAGCAGCGCCCTAAGCGGGGGGCCCGTCGCAGATACGCAGTATTTT; CDR3aa: CASSALSGGPVADTQYF
d_gene: NA; v_gene: TRBV7-2; j_gene: TRBJ2-7; abundance: NA; CDR3nt: TGTGCCAGCAGCTTAAGAGGGCTTTACTACGAGCAGTACTTC; CDR3aa: CASSLRGLYYEQYF
d_gene: NA; v_gene: TRBV7-2; j_gene: TRBJ2-6; abundance: NA; CDR3nt: TGTGCCAGCAGCGTTACGGGCAGGAGCTCTGGGGCCAACGTCCTGACTTTC; CDR3aa: CASSVTGRSSGANVLTF
d_gene: TRBD1; v_gene: TRBV2; j_gene: TRBJ1-4; abundance: NA; CDR3nt: TGTGCCAGCAGTGCTAGGACAGGGGGCATCGGAGCTAATGAAAAACTGTTTTTT; CDR3aa: CASSARTGGIGANEKLFF
d_gene: NA; v_gene: TRBV20-1; j_gene: TRBJ2-3; abundance: NA; CDR3nt: TGCAGTGCTAAACCTTTAGCGCCTTTCACAGATACGCAGTATTTT; CDR3aa: CSAKPLAPFTDTQYF
d_gene: TRBD1; v_gene: TRBV27; j_gene: TRBJ1-1; abundance: NA; CDR3nt: TGTACCAGCAGTCCCCGGGACAGGGGAATTTGGACTGAAGCTTTCTTT; CDR3aa: CTSSPRDRGIWTEAFF
d_gene: TRBD2; v_gene: TRBV20-1; j_gene: TRBJ2-5; abundance: NA; CDR3nt: TGCAGTGCCAAACTAGCGGGAGGGCAGTACTTC; CDR3aa: CSAKLAGGQYF
d_gene: TRBD1; v_gene: TRBV5-7; j_gene: TRBJ1-1; abundance: NA; CDR3nt: TGTGCCAGCAGCTTGACGGGACAGCTGAACACTGAAGCTTTCTTT; CDR3aa: CASSLTGQLNTEAFF
d_gene: TRBD2; v_gene: TRBV20-1; j_gene: TRBJ2-1; abundance: NA; CDR3nt: TGCAGTCCTAGCGGGAGGCACAATGAGCAGTTCTTC; CDR3aa: CSPSGRHNEQFF
d_gene: NA; v_gene: TRBV12-3/TRBV12-4; j_gene: TRBJ1-5; abundance: NA; CDR3nt: TGTGCCAGCAGTTTGGGCGGGGGTAATGCTGGGCAGCCCCAGCATTTT; CDR3aa: CASSLGGGNAGQPQHF
d_gene: NA; v_gene: TRBV6-5; j_gene: TRBJ1-2; abundance: NA; CDR3nt: TGTGCCAGCAGGGACTGGGGGGACTATGGCTACACCTTC; CDR3aa: CASRDWGDYGYTF
d_gene: NA; v_gene: TRBV13; j_gene: TRBJ1-1; abundance: NA; CDR3nt: TGTGCCAGCAGCTTTGCGACGAGGGGGGGCACTGAAGCTTTCTTT; CDR3aa: CASSFATRGGTEAFF
d_gene: TRBD1; v_gene: TRBV12-3/TRBV12-4; j_gene: TRBJ2-7; abundance: few; CDR3nt: TGTGCCAGCAGAGGGGGACAGTCAAGCTCCTACGAGCAGTACTTC; CDR3aa: CASRGGQSSSYEQYF
d_gene: NA; v_gene: TRBV28; j_gene: TRBJ1-1; abundance: NA; CDR3nt: TGTGCCAGCAGTTTTCAGGGAAGGGTTGGTTTCGTCGCTGAAGCTTTCTTT; CDR3aa: CASSFQGRVGFVAEAFF
d_gene: NA; v_gene: TRBV5-1; j_gene: TRBJ2-1; abundance: NA; CDR3nt: TGCGCCAGCAGCTTGCGGGGTCTTGGGGCCCCTCGAGCCTTTTCCTACAATGAGCAGTTCTTC; CDR3aa: CASSLRGLGAPRAFSYNEQFF
d_gene: NA; v_gene: TRBV4-2; j_gene: TRBJ1-6; abundance: NA; CDR3nt: TGTGCCAGCAGCCAACGAGAGGACATGAATTCACCCCTCCACTTT; CDR3aa: CASSQREDMNSPLHF
d_gene: TRBD1; v_gene: TRBV29-1; j_gene: TRBJ2-7; abundance: many; CDR3nt: TGCAGCGACCGCGGGACAGGGCGATTCGAGCAGTACTTC; CDR3aa: CSDRGTGRFEQYF
d_gene: NA; v_gene: TRBV7-2; j_gene: TRBJ1-2; abundance: NA; CDR3nt: TGTGCCAGCAGCCCCCAGGGGACTCTCTATGGCTACACCTTC; CDR3aa: CASSPQGTLYGYTF